The next 25 T cell receptor beta chains were all read from a single sample in a study of shared clonotypes between healthy human individuals. Assay used: immunoSEQ multiplex PCR; TCRdb lists only in-frame clones, some missing. This sample has some 1.5 million clones, with roughly 96% found just once. The sample comprised naive CD4+ T cells sorted from blood. Sample subset: CD45RA+ positively selected. The receptor set was obtained from a man aged 30 to 45 in good health.

V and J are TRBV18 and TRBJ2-7; 7 nucleotides align to TRBD1. The J segment lost 9 bases and the V segment lost 3 bases, leaving 20 bases of the junction unmatched. Looked up from germline, CDR1 is KGHSH and CDR2 is LQKENI. The length of the CDR3 is 17 residues. The CDR3 loop is CASSPLGTPGQLHGQYF. CDR3 in DNA: TGTGCCAGCTCACCCCTGGGGACCCCGGGACAGTTACATGGGCAGTACTTC.

The rearrangement joins TRBV10-3 to TRBJ1-2, with 8 positions matching TRBD1. The germline V gene has CDR1 ENHRY and CDR2 SYGVKD. After removal of 5 bases from V and 7 bases from J, the junction contained 6 bases not matched to a gene. The CDR3 runs 13 residues. The CDR3 spells CAISRQGTAGYTF. The CDR3 DNA reads as TGTGCCATCAGTCGACAGGGGACGGCTGGCTACACCTTC.

The chain carries TRBV10-3 and TRBJ2-7; D unclear. V lost 0 bases to trimming and J lost 6 bases, with 15 bases between them. The CDR3 covers 15 residues. Germline V gene data show CDR1 as ENHRY and CDR2 as SYGVKD. The CDR3 region has the DNA TGTGCCATCAGTGAGTCGGTAGGTCTAGGGCTCGAGCAGTACTTC. Translating gives CAISESVGLGLEQYF.

V and J are TRBV11-3 and TRBJ2-1; 9 nucleotides align to TRBD1. The CDR3 has 15 amino acids. The ends lost 4 bases at V and 4 bases at J; junction bases unmatched: 5. CDR1 is SGHNT and CDR2 is YENEEA in the germline V gene. The DNA of the CDR3 is TGTGCCAGCAGCTCGGGACAGGGTAAATACAATGAGCAGTTCTTC. It codes for CASSSGQGKYNEQFF.

This clone was recorded only once. The CDR3 nucleotides read TGCGCCAGCAGCCAAGCAGGGTGGGATACGCAGTATTTT. It codes for CASSQAGWDTQYF. V gene TRBV4-1 combines with J gene TRBJ2-3; tentative D call: TRBD1 (5 bases). The CDR3 is 13 amino acids. V lost 1 base and J lost 6, with 8 bases in between. Germline CDR1 and CDR2: MGHRA and YSYEKL.

With regard to this clone: Other DNA sequences within the sample encode an identical CDR3. The chain is built from TRBV5-1 and TRBJ2-3, with TRBD2 matching over 9 bases. This CDR3 region has 16 residues. Per the germline V gene, CDR1 is SGHRS and CDR2 is YFSETQ. V was pared by 0 bases and J by 5 bases, with 7 bases of the junction left unmatched. CDR3 in DNA: TGCGCCAGCAGCTTGGTGGGCGGGAGGGCCGTAGATACGCAGTATTTT. It codes for CASSLVGGRAVDTQYF.

V and J are TRBV28 and TRBJ1-5; D remains ambiguous. The V end was cut by 2 bases, the J end by 2 bases, with 10 bases between. Germline V gene sequence: CDR1 MDHEN, CDR2 SYDVKM. The CDR3 runs to 15 residues. The CDR3 DNA follows: TGTGCCAGCAGTTTAAAGGGCCAGGGCAATCAGCCCCAGCATTTT. Protein product: CASSLKGQGNQPQHF. Full variable domain (rest looked up from reference TRBV28 and TRBJ1-5): DVKVTQSSRYLVKRTGEKVFLECVQDMDHENMFWYRQDPGLGLRLIYFSYDVKMKEKGDIPEGYSVSREKKERFSLILESASTNQTSMYLCASSLKGQGNQPQHFGDGTRLSIL.

The genes are TRBV7-2 and TRBJ2-1; tentatively, D is TRBD2 (6 bases). CDR1 SGHTA and CDR2 FQGNSA come from the germline V gene. The CDR3 totals 14 residues. Trimming left V 10 bases short and J 0 bases short, with 13 bases between. The CDR3 region is CATAGGSSYNEQFF. The CDR3 DNA is TGTGCCACAGCGGGTGGAAGCTCCTACAATGAGCAGTTCTTC.

For this clone: Other DNA sequences in this sample translate to the same CDR3. This chain uses TRBV28 with TRBJ2-7; D gene unclear. Trimming removed 6 bases at V and 1 base at J, with 7 bases between. Germline V gives CDR1 MDHEN, CDR2 SYDVKM. This CDR3 comprises 12 residues. CDR3 coding DNA: TGTGCCAGCAGCCAAGGGTCCTACGAGCAGTACTTC. Residues: CASSQGSYEQYF.

The rearrangement links TRBV6-1 to TRBJ1-4; D remains ambiguous. The V end lost 7 bases, the J end lost 5 bases, and 11 bases lay between the germline ends. The CDR3 covers 13 residues. Germline assignment: CDR1 MNHNS and CDR2 SASEGT. CDR3 residues: CASIFSSNEKLFF. The DNA of the CDR3 is TGTGCCAGCATCTTCTCCTCAAATGAAAAACTGTTTTTT.

The rearrangement joins TRBV27 to TRBJ2-6; D gene ambiguous. Trimming stripped 5 bases from V and 1 base from J, with 6 bases between. The germline gives CDR1 MNHEY, CDR2 SMNVEV (reference sequence). The CDR3 is made up of 14 amino acids. Here the CDR3 reads CASSATSGANVLTF. The CDR3 coding sequence is TGTGCCAGCAGTGCCACATCTGGGGCCAACGTCCTGACTTTC.

This clone has just a few counts. The V and J genes are TRBV9 and TRBJ2-7; a possible D gene is TRBD1 (6 bases). This CDR3 comprises 13 residues. Trimming pared 3 bases from V and 3 bases from J, leaving 10 bases between. Germline lookup yields CDR1 SGDLS and CDR2 YYNGEE. The CDR3, as DNA: TGTGCCAGCAGCGGAGACAGGTTCTACGAGCAGTACTTC. It encodes CASSGDRFYEQYF.

The chain combines TRBV28 with TRBJ2-2, with 12 nucleotides matching TRBD1. The CDR3 extends over 17 amino acids. J was trimmed by 5 bases and V by 3 bases; bases with no gene match: 7. Germline CDR1 MDHEN, CDR2 SYDVKM. CDR3 in amino acids: CASSFWRDRGQTGELFF. In nucleotides, the CDR3 is TGTGCCAGCAGTTTTTGGCGGGACAGGGGGCAAACCGGGGAGCTGTTTTTT.

J is TRBJ1-5 and V is TRBV28; D unresolved. Trimming left V 3 bases short and J 3 bases short, with 15 bases between. Germline CDR1 is MDHEN and CDR2 is SYDVKM. The CDR3 covers 16 residues. CDR3 sequence reads: CASSFVSYRINQPQHF. CDR3 bases: TGTGCCAGCAGTTTCGTCAGCTATCGCATCAATCAGCCCCAGCATTTT.

The CDR3 loop reads CASSDPSSDEQFF. DNA of the CDR3: TGCGCCAGCAGTGACCCTAGCAGCGATGAGCAGTTCTTC. This rearrangement joins TRBV10-1 to TRBJ2-1, with a weak D call TRBD2 (5 bases). Germline V gene sequence: CDR1 WNHNN, CDR2 SYGVQD (reference sequence). V was trimmed by 3 bases and J by 8 bases, leaving 11 bases between them. The CDR3 is made up of 13 amino acids.

V gene TRBV5-1 combines with J gene TRBJ2-3, with no clear D. Trimming cost V 4 bases and J 3 bases, with 9 bases left between them. Germline loops: CDR1 SGHRS, CDR2 YFSETQ. This CDR3 is 13 amino acids long. The DNA for the CDR3 is TGCGCCAGCAGCCCCCCGGTAACAGATACGCAGTATTTT. Translating it yields CASSPPVTDTQYF.

The V and J genes are TRBV5-1 and TRBJ2-2; 8 positions agree with TRBD2. CDR1 is SGHRS, CDR2 YFSETQ, per germline. The CDR3 runs to 15 residues. Trimming at V came to 3 bases and at J to 5 bases, leaving 6 bases not matched to a gene. In nucleotides, the CDR3 is TGCGCCAGCAGCTCATTATCTAGCGGGACCGGGGAGCTGTTTTTT. This translates into CASSSLSSGTGELFF.

The V gene is TRBV9, the J gene TRBJ2-5; D uncertain. V lost 0 bases to trimming and J lost 4 bases, with 7 bases between them. This CDR3 has 13 residues. In germline, CDR1 is SGDLS, CDR2 YYNGEE. The CDR3 DNA reads as TGTGCCAGCAGCGTAGCTGTGTCAGAGACCCAGTACTTC. This translates into CASSVAVSETQYF. The full variable domain, with the rest looked up from reference TRBV9 and TRBJ2-5, is DSGVTQTPKHLITATGQRVTLRCSPRSGDLSVYWYQQSLDQGLQFLIQYYNGEERAKGNILERFSAQQFPDLHSELNLSSLELGDSALYFCASSVAVSETQYFGPGTRLLVL.

This sequence joins TRBV29-1 and TRBJ2-2; D tentatively fits TRBD1 or TRBD2 (5 bases each). The CDR3 extends over 13 amino acids. Germline V gene data show CDR1 as SQVTM and CDR2 as ANQGSEA. With 7 bases removed from V and 4 bases from J, the gap between germline ends came to 13 bases. The CDR3: CSASLGGTGELFF. As DNA, the CDR3 is TGCAGCGCCTCACTTGGGGGCACCGGGGAGCTGTTTTTT.

V usage is TRBV2 and J usage is TRBJ2-1, with TRBD2 matching over 11 bases. Germline lookup yields CDR1 SNHLY and CDR2 FYNNEI. This CDR3 region has 14 residues. V dropped 6 bases and J dropped 6; count of bases not matched to a gene: 4. CDR3 amino acids: CASRTSGASNEQFF. CDR3 coding DNA: TGTGCCAGCAGGACTAGCGGGGCAAGCAATGAGCAGTTCTTC.

This chain uses TRBV6-4 with TRBJ1-1; 9 bases match TRBD1. The CDR3 covers 15 residues. V trimming: 5 bases; J trimming: 5 bases; junction bases outside the gene matches: 9. In germline, CDR1 is MRHNA, CDR2 SNTAGT. The CDR3 DNA reads as TGTGCCAGCAGTCCGGTATACAGGGGGCCAACTGAAGCTTTCTTT. It codes for CASSPVYRGPTEAFF.

This clone has a single count. This sequence joins TRBV10-1 and TRBJ1-2; D is perhaps TRBD1 (5 bases). The CDR3 consists of 14 residues. Germline CDR1 reads WNHNN; CDR2 reads SYGVQD (reference sequence). V gave up 2 bases and J gave up 6 bases, with 13 bases separating them. The CDR3 is CASSEKVTDNGYTF. In nucleotides, the CDR3 is TGCGCCAGCAGTGAGAAGGTGACAGATAATGGCTACACCTTC.

V is TRBV10-3 and J is TRBJ2-5; 8 nucleotides line up with TRBD2. CDR1 and CDR2 (germline): ENHRY, SYGVKD. The V and J ends lost 9 bases and 4 bases, in that order; junction bases with no gene match: 4. CDR3 length: 12 amino acids. The CDR3 protein is CAIRLAPETQYF. The CDR3 DNA follows: TGTGCCATACGACTAGCGCCAGAGACCCAGTACTTC.

The chain carries TRBV18 and TRBJ2-7; D call uncertain. The CDR3 loop spans 13 amino acids. The V gene's germline CDR1 is KGHSH and CDR2 LQKENI. Trimming cost V 6 bases and J 2 bases, with 11 bases left between them. The CDR3: CASSLQGPYEQYF. The CDR3 coding sequence is TGTGCCAGCTCCCTCCAAGGTCCCTACGAGCAGTACTTC.

The genes are TRBV18 and TRBJ1-1; D is perhaps TRBD1 (5 bases). Per germline, CDR1 KGHSH and CDR2 LQKENI. There are 15 residues in the CDR3. Deletions cut 5 bases from V and 2 bases from J, with 15 bases between. CDR3 loop: CASSSQAGYNTEAFF. The CDR3 DNA is TGTGCCAGCTCATCGCAGGCAGGGTATAACACTGAAGCTTTCTTT. Supplemented by reference TRBV18 and TRBJ1-1, the full variable domain reads NAGVMQNPRHLVRRRGQEARLRCSPMKGHSHVYWYRQLPEEGLKFMVYLQKENIIDESGMPKERFSAEFPKEGPSILRIQQVVRGDSAAYFCASSSQAGYNTEAFFGQGTRLTVV.